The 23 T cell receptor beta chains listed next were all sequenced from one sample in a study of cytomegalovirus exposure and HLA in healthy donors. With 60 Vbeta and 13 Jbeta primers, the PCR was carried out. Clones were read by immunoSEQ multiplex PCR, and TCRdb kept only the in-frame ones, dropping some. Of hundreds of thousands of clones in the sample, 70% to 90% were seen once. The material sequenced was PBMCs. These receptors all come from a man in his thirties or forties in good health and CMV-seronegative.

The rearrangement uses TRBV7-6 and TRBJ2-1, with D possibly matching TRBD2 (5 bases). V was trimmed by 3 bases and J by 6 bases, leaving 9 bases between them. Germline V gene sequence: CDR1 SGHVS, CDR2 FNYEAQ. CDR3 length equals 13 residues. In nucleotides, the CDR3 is TGTGCCAGCAGCTTTTCGGCGGGCAATGAGCAGTTCTTC. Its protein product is CASSFSAGNEQFF.

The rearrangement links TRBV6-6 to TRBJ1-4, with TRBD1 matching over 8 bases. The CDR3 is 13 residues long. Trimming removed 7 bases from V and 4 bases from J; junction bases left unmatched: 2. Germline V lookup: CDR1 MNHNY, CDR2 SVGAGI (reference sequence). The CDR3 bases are TGTGCCAGCAACAGGGGGAGTAATGAAAAACTGTTTTTT. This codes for CASNRGSNEKLFF.

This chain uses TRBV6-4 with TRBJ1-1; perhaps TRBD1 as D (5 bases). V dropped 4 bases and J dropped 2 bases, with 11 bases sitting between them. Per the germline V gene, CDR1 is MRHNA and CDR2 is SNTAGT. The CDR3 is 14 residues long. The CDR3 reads CASSVEGTNTEAFF. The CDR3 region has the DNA TGTGCCAGCAGTGTGGAGGGGACCAACACTGAAGCTTTCTTT.

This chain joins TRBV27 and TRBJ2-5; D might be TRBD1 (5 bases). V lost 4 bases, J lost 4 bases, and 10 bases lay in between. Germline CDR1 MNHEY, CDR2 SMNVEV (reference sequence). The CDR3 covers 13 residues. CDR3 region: CASSSRTTETQYF. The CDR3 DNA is TGTGCCAGCAGTTCTCGGACAACAGAGACCCAGTACTTC.

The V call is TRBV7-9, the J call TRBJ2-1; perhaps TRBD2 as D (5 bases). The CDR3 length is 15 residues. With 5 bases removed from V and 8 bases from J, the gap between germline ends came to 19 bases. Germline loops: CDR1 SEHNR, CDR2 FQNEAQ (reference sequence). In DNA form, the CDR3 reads TGTGCCAGCAGCCCCGTACGAATTGCGGGTCATGAGCAGTTCTTC. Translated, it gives CASSPVRIAGHEQFF.

The CDR3 loop reads CASIGGLPREQYF. For the CDR3, the DNA is TGTGCCAGTATCGGCGGTTTACCTAGGGAGCAGTACTTC. The gene calls are TRBV19 and TRBJ2-7; D is unclear. The CDR3 is 13 amino acids. Germline assignment: CDR1 LNHDA and CDR2 SQIVND (reference sequence). The germline V and J ends were trimmed by 7 bases and 7 bases, with 17 bases remaining between them.

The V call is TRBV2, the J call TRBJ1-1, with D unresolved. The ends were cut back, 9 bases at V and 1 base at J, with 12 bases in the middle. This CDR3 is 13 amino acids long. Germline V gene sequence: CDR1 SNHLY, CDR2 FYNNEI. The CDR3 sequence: CARSQRQNTEAFF. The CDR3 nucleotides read TGTGCCAGGTCCCAAAGACAGAACACTGAAGCTTTCTTT.

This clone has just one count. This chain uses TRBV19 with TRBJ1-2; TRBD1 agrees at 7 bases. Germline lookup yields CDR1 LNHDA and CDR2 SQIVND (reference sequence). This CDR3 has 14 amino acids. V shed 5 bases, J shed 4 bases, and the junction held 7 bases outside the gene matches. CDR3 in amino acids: CASSPQGQLYGYTF. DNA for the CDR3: TGTGCCAGTAGTCCACAGGGGCAGCTCTATGGCTACACCTTC.

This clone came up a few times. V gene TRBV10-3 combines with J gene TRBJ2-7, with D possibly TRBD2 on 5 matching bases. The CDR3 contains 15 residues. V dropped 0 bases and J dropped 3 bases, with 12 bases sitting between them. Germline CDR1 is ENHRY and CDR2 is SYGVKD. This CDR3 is CAISESKRVVYEQYF. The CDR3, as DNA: TGTGCCATCAGTGAGTCGAAGAGGGTAGTCTACGAGCAGTACTTC.

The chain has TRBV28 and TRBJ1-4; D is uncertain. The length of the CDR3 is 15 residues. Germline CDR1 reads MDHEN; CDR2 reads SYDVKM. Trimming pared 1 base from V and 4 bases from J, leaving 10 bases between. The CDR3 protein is CASSLSFRGNEKLFF. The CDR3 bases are TGTGCCAGCAGTTTATCGTTCCGAGGTAATGAAAAACTGTTTTTT.

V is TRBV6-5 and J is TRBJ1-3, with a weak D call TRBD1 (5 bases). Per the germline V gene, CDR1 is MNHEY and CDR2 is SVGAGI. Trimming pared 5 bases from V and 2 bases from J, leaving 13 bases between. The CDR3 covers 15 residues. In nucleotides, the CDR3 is TGTGCCAGCAGTGCCCAGGGAGGTGCTGGAAACACCATATATTTT. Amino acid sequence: CASSAQGGAGNTIYF.

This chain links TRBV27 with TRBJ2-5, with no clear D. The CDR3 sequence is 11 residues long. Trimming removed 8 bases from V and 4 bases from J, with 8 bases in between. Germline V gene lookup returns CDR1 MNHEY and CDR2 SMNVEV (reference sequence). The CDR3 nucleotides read TGTGCCAGCGGGCCGACAGAGACCCAGTACTTC. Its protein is CASGPTETQYF.

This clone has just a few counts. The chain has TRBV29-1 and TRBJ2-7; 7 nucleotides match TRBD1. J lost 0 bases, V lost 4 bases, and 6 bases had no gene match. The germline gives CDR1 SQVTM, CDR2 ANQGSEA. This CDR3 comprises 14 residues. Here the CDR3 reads CSVAGQASSYEQYF. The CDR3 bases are TGCAGCGTTGCCGGACAGGCGAGCTCCTACGAGCAGTACTTC.

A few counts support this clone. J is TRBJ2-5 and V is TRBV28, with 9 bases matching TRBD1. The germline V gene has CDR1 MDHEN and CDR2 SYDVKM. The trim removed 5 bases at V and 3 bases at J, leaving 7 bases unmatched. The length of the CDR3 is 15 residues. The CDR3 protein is CASSEGGQGKETQYF. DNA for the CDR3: TGTGCCAGCAGTGAGGGAGGACAGGGGAAAGAGACCCAGTACTTC.

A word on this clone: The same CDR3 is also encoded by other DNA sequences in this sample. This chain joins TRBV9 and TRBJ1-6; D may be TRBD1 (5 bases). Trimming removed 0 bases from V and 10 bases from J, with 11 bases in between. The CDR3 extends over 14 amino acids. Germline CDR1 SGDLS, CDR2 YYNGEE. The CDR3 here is CASSVAGGGSPLHF. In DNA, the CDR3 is TGTGCCAGCAGCGTAGCGGGGGGAGGCTCACCCCTCCACTTT. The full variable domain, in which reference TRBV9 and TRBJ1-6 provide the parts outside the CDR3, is DSGVTQTPKHLITATGQRVTLRCSPRSGDLSVYWYQQSLDQGLQFLIQYYNGEERAKGNILERFSAQQFPDLHSELNLSSLELGDSALYFCASSVAGGGSPLHFGNGTRLTVT.

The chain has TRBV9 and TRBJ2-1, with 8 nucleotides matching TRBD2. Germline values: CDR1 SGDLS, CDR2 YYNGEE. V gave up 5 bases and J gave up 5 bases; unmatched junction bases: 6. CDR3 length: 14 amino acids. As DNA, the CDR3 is TGTGCCAGCAGTCTCGCGGGGGGCCACAATGAGCAGTTCTTC. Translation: CASSLAGGHNEQFF.

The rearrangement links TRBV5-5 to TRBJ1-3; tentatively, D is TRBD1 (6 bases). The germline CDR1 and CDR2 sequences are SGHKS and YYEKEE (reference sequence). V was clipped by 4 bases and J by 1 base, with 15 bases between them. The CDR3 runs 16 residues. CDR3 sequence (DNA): TGTGCCAGCAGCGTCTCCGGGACAATTTCTGGAAACACCATATATTTT. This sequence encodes CASSVSGTISGNTIYF.

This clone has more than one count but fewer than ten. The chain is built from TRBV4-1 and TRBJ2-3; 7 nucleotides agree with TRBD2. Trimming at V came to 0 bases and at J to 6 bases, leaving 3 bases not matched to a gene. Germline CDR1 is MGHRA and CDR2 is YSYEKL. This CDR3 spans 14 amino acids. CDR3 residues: CASSQDPGRDTQYF. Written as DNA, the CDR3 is TGCGCCAGCAGCCAAGATCCCGGGAGGGATACGCAGTATTTT.

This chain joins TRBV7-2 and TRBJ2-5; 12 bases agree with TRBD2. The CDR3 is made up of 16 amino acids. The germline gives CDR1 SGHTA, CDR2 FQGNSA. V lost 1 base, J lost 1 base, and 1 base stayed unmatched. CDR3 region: CASSLEGLAGQETQYF. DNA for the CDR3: TGTGCCAGCAGCTTAGAGGGACTAGCGGGCCAAGAGACCCAGTACTTC.

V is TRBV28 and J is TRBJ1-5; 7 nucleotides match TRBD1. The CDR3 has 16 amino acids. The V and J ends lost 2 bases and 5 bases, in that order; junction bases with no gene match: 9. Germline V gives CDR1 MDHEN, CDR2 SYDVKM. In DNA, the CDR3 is TGTGCCAGCAGTTTAGCACCGGGACAGAAGTATCAGCCCCAGCATTTT. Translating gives CASSLAPGQKYQPQHF.

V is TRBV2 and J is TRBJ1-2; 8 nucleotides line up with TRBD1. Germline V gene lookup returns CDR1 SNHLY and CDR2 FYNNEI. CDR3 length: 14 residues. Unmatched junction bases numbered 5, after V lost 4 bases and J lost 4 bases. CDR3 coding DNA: TGTGCCAGCAGTGCTTCAGGGGGCATCTATGGCTACACCTTC. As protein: CASSASGGIYGYTF.

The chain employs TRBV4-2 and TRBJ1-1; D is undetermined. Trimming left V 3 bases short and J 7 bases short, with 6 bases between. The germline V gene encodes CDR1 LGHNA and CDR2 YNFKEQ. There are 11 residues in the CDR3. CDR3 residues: CASSQGSEAFF. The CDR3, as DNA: TGTGCCAGCAGCCAGGGCAGTGAAGCTTTCTTT.

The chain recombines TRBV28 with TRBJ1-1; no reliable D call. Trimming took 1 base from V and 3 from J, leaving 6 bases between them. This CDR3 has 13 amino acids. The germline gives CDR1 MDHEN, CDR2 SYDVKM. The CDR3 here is CASSLLRDTEAFF. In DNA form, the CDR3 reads TGTGCCAGCAGTTTATTGAGGGACACTGAAGCTTTCTTT.